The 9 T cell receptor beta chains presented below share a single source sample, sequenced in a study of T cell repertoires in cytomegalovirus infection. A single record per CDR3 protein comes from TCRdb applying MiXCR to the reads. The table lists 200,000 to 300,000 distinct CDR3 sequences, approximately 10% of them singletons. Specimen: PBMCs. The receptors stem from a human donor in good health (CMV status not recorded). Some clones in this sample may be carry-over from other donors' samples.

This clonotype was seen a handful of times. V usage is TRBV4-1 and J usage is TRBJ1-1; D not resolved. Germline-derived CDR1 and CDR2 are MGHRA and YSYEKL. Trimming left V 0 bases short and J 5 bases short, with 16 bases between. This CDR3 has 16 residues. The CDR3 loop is CASSQDDARARTEAFF. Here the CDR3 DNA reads TGCGCCAGCAGCCAAGATGACGCGCGGGCCCGGACTGAAGCTTTCTTT.

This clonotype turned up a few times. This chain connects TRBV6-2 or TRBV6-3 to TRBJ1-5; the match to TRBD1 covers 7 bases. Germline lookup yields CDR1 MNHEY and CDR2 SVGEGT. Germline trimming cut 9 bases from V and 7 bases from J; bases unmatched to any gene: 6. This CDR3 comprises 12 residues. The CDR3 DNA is TGTGCCAGTGGGGACAGAGGACAGCCCCAGCATTTT. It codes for CASGDRGQPQHF.

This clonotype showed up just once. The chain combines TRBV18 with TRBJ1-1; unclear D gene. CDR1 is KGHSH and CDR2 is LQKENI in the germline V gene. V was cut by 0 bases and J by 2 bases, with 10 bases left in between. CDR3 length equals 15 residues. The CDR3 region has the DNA TGTGCCAGCTCACCACCCACACACCCAAACACTGAAGCTTTCTTT. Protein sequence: CASSPPTHPNTEAFF.

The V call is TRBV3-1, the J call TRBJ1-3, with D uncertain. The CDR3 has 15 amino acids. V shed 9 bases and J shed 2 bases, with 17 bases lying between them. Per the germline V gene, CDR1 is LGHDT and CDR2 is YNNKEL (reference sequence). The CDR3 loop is CASKGSTPTGNTIYF. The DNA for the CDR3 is TGTGCCAGTAAGGGTTCCACTCCCACTGGAAACACCATATATTTT.

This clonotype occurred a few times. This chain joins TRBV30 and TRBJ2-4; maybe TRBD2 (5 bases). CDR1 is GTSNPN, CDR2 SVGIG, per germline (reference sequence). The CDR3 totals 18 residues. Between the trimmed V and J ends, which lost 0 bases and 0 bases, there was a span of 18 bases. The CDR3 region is CAWSVERERLLAKNIQYF. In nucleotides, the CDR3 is TGTGCCTGGAGTGTAGAAAGGGAGAGGCTCCTAGCCAAAAACATTCAGTACTTC.

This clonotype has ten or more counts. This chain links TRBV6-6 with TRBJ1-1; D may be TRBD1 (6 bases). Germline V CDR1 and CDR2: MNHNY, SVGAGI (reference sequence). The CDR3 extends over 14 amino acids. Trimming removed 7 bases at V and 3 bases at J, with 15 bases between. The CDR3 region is CASIRGFTDTEAFF. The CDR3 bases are TGTGCCAGCATTAGGGGGTTCACGGACACTGAAGCTTTCTTT.

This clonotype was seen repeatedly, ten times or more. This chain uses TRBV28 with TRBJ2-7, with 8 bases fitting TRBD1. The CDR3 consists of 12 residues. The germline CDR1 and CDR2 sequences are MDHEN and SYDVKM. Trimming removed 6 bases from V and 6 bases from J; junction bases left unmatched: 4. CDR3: CASSSQGAEQYF. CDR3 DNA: TGTGCCAGCAGCTCTCAGGGGGCCGAGCAGTACTTC.

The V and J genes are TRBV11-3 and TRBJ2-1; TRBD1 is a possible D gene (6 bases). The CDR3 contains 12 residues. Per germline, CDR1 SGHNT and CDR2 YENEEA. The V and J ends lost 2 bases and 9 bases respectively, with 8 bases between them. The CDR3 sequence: CASSLFRGEQFF. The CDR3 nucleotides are TGTGCCAGCAGCTTATTCAGGGGTGAGCAGTTCTTC. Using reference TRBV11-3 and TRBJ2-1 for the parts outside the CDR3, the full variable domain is EAGVVQSPRYKIIEKKQPVAFWCNPISGHNTLYWYLQNLGQGPELLIRYENEEAVDDSQLPKDRFSAERLKGVDSTLKIQPAELGDSAVYLCASSLFRGEQFFGPGTRLTVL.

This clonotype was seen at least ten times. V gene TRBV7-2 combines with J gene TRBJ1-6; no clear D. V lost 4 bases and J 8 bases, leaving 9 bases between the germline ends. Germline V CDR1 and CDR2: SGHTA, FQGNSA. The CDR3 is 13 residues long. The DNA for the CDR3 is TGTGCCAGCAGCTCGGAACCTTATTCACCCCTCCACTTT. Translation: CASSSEPYSPLHF.